This TCR beta chain was identified during a study of CD8+ T cells in alopecia areata. Points from the study as a whole: Scalp clonality, along with expanded CD8+ clones among the top 100, was significantly decreased by tofacitinib. Affected lesional scalp, above all in alopecia totalis/universalis, was more clonal than normal scalp.

Turning to this clone: Its antigen is unknown.

Treatment specified: oral pan-JAK inhibitor, 5-10 mg twice daily. The length of the CDR3 is 14 residues. Germline assignment: CDR1 LNHNV and CDR2 YYDKDF (reference sequence). The V end lost 0 bases, the J end lost 11 bases, and 15 bases lay between the germline ends. The sequencing template was cDNA reverse transcribed from extracted RNA. Sequencing was performed with immunoSEQ multiplex PCR; in TCRdb, only in-frame clones are kept and a portion is missing. The sample contains some 130,000 clones, around half of which appear only once. The rearrangement joins TRBV15 to TRBJ2-3, with D unresolved. The sample consisted of CD8+ T cells sorted from blood, taken at week 4, from a patient treated with tofacitinib. This receptor was taken from a human donor with alopecia areata. CDR3 nucleotides: TGTGCCACCAGCAGAGATCGCCCGACTTGGGGGCAGTATTTT. Its translation is CATSRDRPTWGQYF.